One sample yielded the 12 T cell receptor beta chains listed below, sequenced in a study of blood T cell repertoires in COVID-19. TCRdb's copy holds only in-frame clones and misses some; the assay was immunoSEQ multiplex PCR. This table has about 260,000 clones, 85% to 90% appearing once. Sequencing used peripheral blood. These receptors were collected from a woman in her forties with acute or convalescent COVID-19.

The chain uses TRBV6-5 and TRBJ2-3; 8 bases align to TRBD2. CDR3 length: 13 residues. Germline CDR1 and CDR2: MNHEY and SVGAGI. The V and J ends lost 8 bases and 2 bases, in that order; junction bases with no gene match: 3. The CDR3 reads CASFSGATDTQYF. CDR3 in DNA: TGTGCCAGCTTTAGCGGGGCCACAGATACGCAGTATTTT.

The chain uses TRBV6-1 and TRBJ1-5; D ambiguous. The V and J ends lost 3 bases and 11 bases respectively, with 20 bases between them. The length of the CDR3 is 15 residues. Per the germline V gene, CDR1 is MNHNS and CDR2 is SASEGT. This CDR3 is CASSEQFTVVEAQHF. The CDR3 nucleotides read TGTGCCAGCAGTGAGCAGTTCACGGTGGTAGAGGCCCAGCATTTT.

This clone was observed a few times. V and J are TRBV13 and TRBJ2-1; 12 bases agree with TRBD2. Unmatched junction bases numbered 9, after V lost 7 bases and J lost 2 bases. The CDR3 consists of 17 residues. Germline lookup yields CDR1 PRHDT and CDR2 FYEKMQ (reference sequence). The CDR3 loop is CASNSPSSGGAYNEQFF. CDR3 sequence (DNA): TGTGCCAGCAACTCTCCCTCTAGCGGGGGGGCCTACAATGAGCAGTTCTTC.

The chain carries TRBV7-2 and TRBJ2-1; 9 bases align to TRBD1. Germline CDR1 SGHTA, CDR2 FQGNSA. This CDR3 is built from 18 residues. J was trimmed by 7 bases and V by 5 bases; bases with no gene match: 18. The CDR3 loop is CASSPVRQGGGLWNEQFF. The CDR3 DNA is TGTGCCAGCAGCCCGGTGCGACAGGGGGGGGGACTCTGGAATGAGCAGTTCTTC. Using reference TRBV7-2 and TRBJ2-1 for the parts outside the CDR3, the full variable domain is GAGVSQSPSNKVTEKGKDVELRCDPISGHTALYWYRQSLGQGLEFLIYFQGNSAPDKSGLPSDRFSAERTGGSVSTLTIQRTQQEDSAVYLCASSPVRQGGGLWNEQFFGPGTRLTVL.

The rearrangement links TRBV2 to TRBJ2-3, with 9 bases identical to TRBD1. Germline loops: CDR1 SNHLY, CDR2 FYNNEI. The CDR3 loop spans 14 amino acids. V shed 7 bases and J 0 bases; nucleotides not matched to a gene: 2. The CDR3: CASIDRGSTDTQYF. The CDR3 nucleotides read TGTGCCAGCATAGACAGGGGGAGCACAGATACGCAGTATTTT.

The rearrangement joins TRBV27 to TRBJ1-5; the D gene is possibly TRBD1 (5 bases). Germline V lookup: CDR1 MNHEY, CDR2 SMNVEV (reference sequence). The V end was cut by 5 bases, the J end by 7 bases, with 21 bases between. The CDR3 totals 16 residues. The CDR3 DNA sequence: TGTGCCAGCAGTCTCAGGCACTCTACGGGGGGACAGCCCCAGCATTTT. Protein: CASSLRHSTGGQPQHF.

The CDR3 reads CASRTGGEGEKLFF. DNA for the CDR3: TGTGCCAGCAGAACAGGGGGTGAGGGTGAAAAACTGTTTTTT. The chain uses TRBV6-6 and TRBJ1-4; 8 bases align to TRBD1. This CDR3 is built from 14 residues. Trimming removed 6 bases from V and 7 bases from J; junction bases left unmatched: 7. From germline, CDR1 is MNHNY and CDR2 SVGAGI (reference sequence).

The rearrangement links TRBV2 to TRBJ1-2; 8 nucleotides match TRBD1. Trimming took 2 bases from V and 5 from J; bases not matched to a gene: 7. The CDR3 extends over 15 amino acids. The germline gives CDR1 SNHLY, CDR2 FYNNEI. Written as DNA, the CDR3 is TGTGCCAGCAGTGAAATAACAGGGGGGTCGTATGGCTACACCTTC. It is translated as CASSEITGGSYGYTF.

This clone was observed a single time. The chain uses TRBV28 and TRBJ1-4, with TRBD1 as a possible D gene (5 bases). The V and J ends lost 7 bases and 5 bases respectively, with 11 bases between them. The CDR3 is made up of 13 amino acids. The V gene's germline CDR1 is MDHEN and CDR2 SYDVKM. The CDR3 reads CASTGAGNEKLFF. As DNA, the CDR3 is TGTGCCAGCACCGGGGCGGGGAATGAAAAACTGTTTTTT.

The CDR3 DNA is TGTGCCAGCAGTTACGGAACAGGGGGCTACACAGATACGCAGTATTTT. This encodes CASSYGTGGYTDTQYF. The chain has TRBV6-5 and TRBJ2-3; 9 bases map to TRBD1. The CDR3 runs 16 residues. The V gene's germline CDR1 is MNHEY and CDR2 SVGAGI. Trimming at V came to 2 bases and at J to 2 bases, leaving 5 bases not matched to a gene.

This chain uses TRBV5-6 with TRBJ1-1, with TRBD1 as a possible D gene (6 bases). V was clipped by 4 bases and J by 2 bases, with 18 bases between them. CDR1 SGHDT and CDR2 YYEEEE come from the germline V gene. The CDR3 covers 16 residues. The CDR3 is CASSKVQSGANTEAFF. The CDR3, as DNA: TGTGCCAGCAGCAAAGTACAGTCAGGGGCTAACACTGAAGCTTTCTTT.

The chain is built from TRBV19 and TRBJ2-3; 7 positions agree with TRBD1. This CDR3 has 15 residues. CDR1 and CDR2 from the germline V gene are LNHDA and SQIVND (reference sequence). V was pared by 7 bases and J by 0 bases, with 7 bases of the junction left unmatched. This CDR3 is CASNDRAYSTDTQYF. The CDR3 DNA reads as TGTGCCAGTAACGACAGGGCGTATAGCACAGATACGCAGTATTTT. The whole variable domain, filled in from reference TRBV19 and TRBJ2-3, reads DGGITQSPKYLFRKEGQNVTLSCEQNLNHDAMYWYRQDPGQGLRLIYYSQIVNDFQKGDIAEGYSVSREKKESFPLTVTSAQKNPTAFYLCASNDRAYSTDTQYFGPGTRLTVL.